This T cell receptor (beta chain) was sequenced during a study of blood T cell repertoires in COVID-19. Looking at the study overall: From T cells, B-cell-depleted T cells, or PBMCs came the material, which was cDNA or gDNA.

Source study methods: Estimation of nucleated cell counts was performed using reference gene primer amplification. This table comes from immunoSEQ multiplex PCR, and its TCRdb copy is limited to in-frame clones, with some not included. Clonal size and the V and J genes are those of that table, whereas D and trimming came from the DNA. The sample consists of about 270,000 clones, 91% of them appearing once. Trimming removed 3 bases at V and 16 bases at J, with 10 bases between. The CDR3 spans 9 residues. In germline, CDR1 is SQVTM, CDR2 ANQGSEA. Recruited during active infection, patients (from Seattle) were subsequently followed longitudinally.

Input material: peripheral blood. The chain carries TRBV29-1 and TRBJ2-1; maybe TRBD1 (6 bases). This receptor was identified in a person aged 18-35 years with COVID-19, enrolled during active disease. The CDR3 reads CSVDRGEFF. For the CDR3, the DNA is TGCAGCGTTGACAGGGGCGAATTCTTC.